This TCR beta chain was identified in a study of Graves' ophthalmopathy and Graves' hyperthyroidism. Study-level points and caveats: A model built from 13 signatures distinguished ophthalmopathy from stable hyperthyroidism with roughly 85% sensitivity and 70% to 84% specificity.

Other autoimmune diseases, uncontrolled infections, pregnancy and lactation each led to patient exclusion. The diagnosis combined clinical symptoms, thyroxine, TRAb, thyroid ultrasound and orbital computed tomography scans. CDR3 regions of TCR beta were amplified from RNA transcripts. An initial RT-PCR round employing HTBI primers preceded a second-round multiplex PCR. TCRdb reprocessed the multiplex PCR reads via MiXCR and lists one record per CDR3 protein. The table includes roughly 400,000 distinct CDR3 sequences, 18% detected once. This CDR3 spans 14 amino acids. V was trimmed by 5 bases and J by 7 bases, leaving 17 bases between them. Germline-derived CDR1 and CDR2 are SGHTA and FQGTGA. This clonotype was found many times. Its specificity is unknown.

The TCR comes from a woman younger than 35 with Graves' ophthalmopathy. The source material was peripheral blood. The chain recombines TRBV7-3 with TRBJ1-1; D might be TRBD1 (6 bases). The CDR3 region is CASSRTGTPSEAFF. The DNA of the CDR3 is TGTGCCAGCAGCCGGACCGGGACACCGAGTGAAGCTTTCTTT. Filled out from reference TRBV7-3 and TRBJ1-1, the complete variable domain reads GAGVSQTPSNKVTEKGKYVELRCDPISGHTALYWYRQSLGQGPEFLIYFQGTGAADDSGLPNDRFFAVRPEGSVSTLKIQRTERGDSAVYLCASSRTGTPSEAFFGQGTRLTVV.